This T cell receptor (beta chain) was recovered during a study of blood T cell repertoires in COVID-19. Whole-study context: Specimens from acute and convalescent COVID-19 originated in the United States, Italy and Spain. Sample material is recorded as cDNA or gDNA derived from T cells, B-cell-depleted T cells, or PBMCs.

Trimming pared 6 bases from V and 4 bases from J, leaving 13 bases between. This CDR3 has 13 residues. The table lists this clone with a count of one. Under the authors' procedure: Scientists estimated how many nucleated cells there were by amplifying reference gene primers. Measured with immunoSEQ multiplex PCR; TCRdb has only the in-frame clones, and not every one. V, J and clone size are taken as reported in that table, and D and trimming were inferred from the DNA itself. The repertoire holds some 110,000 clones, with about four fifths as singletons. The sequenced sample was peripheral blood. This receptor was obtained from a man in his sixties with acute or convalescent COVID-19. The gene calls are TRBV12-3 or TRBV12-4 and TRBJ2-7; perhaps TRBD2 as D (6 bases). DNA for the CDR3: TGTGCCAGCAGGAGATCGGAGGGATACGAGCAGTACGTC. Protein product: CASRRSEGYEQYV.